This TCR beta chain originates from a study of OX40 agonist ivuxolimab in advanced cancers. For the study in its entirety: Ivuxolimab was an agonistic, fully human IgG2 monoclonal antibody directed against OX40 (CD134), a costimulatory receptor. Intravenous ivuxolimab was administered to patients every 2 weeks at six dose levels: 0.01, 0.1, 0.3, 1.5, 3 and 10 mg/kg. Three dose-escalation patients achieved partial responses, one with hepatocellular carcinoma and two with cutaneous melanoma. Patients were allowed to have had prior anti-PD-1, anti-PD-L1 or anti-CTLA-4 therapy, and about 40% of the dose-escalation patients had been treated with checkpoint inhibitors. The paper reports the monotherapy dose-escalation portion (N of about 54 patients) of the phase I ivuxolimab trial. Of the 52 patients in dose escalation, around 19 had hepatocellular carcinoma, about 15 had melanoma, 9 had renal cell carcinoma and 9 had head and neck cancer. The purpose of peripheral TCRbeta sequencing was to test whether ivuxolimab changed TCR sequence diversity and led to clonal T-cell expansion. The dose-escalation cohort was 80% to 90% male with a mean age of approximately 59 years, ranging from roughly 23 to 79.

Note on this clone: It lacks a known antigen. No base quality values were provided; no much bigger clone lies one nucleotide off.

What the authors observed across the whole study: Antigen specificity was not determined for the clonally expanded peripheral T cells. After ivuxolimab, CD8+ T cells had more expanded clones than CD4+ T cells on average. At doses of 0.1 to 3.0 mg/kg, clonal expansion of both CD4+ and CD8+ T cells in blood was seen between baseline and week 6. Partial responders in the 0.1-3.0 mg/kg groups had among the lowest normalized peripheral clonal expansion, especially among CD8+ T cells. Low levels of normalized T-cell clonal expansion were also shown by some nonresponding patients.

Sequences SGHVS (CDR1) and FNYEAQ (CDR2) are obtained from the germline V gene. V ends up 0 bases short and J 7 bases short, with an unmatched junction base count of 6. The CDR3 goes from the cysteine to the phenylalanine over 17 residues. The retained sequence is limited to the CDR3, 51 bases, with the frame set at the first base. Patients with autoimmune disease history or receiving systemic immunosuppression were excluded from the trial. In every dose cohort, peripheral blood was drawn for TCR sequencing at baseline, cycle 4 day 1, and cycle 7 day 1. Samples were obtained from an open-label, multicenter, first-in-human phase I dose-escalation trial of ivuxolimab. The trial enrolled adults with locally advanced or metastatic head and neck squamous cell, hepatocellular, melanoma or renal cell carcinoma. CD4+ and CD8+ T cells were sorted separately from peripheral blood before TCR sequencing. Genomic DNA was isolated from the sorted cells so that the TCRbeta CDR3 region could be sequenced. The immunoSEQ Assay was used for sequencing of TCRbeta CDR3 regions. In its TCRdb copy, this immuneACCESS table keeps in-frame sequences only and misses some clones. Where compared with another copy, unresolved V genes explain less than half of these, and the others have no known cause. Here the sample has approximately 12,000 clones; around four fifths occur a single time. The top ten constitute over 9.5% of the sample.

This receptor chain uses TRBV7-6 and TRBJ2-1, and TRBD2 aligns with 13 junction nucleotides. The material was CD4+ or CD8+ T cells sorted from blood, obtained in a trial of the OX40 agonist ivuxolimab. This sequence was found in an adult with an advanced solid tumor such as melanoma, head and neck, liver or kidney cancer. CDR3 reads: CASSLARTSGSGNEQFF. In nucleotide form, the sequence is TGTGCCAGCAGCTTAGCGAGGACTAGCGGGAGTGGAAATGAGCAGTTCTTC.